The next 17 T cell receptor beta chains were all read from a single sample in a study of cytomegalovirus exposure and HLA in healthy donors. Sequencing was performed with immunoSEQ multiplex PCR; in TCRdb, only in-frame clones are kept and a portion is missing. The sample lists 200,000 or so clones, approximately 80% occurring once. The specimen was PBMCs. The receptors were gathered from a man aged 18 to 30 in good health and CMV-seropositive.

The J gene is TRBJ2-7, the V gene TRBV29-1; D gene unclear. CDR3 length equals 13 residues. V lost 4 bases and J 0 bases, leaving 10 bases between the germline ends. Germline V gives CDR1 SQVTM, CDR2 ANQGSEA. CDR3 sequence: CSVADVSSYEQYF. CDR3 in DNA: TGCAGCGTTGCCGATGTTAGCTCCTACGAGCAGTACTTC.

The chain is built from TRBV30 and TRBJ2-7; 12 bases agree with TRBD2. The CDR3 is 15 residues long. CDR1 GTSNPN and CDR2 SVGIG come from the germline V gene (reference sequence). Unmatched junction bases numbered 9, after V lost 4 bases and J lost 5 bases. Here the CDR3 DNA reads TGTGCCTGGAATAGGCTAGCGGGAGGGCCAAACGAGCAGTACTTC. Its translation: CAWNRLAGGPNEQYF.

This clone was recorded once. This sequence joins TRBV9 and TRBJ2-2; no reliable D call. The CDR3 consists of 14 residues. V lost 3 bases, J lost 2 bases, and 8 bases lay in between. Germline V gene sequence: CDR1 SGDLS, CDR2 YYNGEE. Here the CDR3 reads CASSARVNTGELFF. The CDR3 DNA reads as TGTGCCAGCAGCGCCCGGGTCAACACCGGGGAGCTGTTTTTT.

This clone was counted at least ten times. The chain is built from TRBV6-1 and TRBJ2-7, with TRBD2 matching over 12 bases. With 6 bases clipped from V and 3 bases from J, the junction kept 3 bases outside the gene matches. The CDR3 contains 14 residues. Per germline, CDR1 MNHNS and CDR2 SASEGT. CDR3: CASRTGLAGYEQYF. In DNA form, the CDR3 reads TGTGCCAGCAGAACGGGACTAGCGGGCTACGAGCAGTACTTC.

Here the CDR3 reads CASSLRDSNEGTQYF. The DNA for the CDR3 is TGCGCCAGCAGCTTGAGGGACAGTAACGAAGGGACCCAGTACTTC. The chain joins TRBV5-1 to TRBJ2-5; TRBD1 matches at 7 bases. Germline V gives CDR1 SGHRS, CDR2 YFSETQ. V lost 1 base to trimming and J lost 7 bases; unmatched junction nucleotides: 10. The CDR3 loop spans 15 amino acids.

DNA of the CDR3: TGCGCCAGCAGCCAAGAGAATAACAGGGGCTACGAGCAGTACTTC. This encodes CASSQENNRGYEQYF. The chain employs TRBV4-3 and TRBJ2-7, with 7 bases lining up with TRBD1. Trimming at V came to 0 bases and at J to 3 bases, leaving 5 bases not matched to a gene. This CDR3 spans 15 amino acids. The germline CDR1 and CDR2 sequences are LGHNA and YSLEER.

In this sample, this clone turned up once. The chain recombines TRBV7-3 with TRBJ1-1; a weak D match, TRBD1 (5 bases). Trimming removed 1 base at V and 10 bases at J, with 22 bases between. From germline, CDR1 is SGHTA and CDR2 FQGTGA. The CDR3 has 16 residues. CDR3 coding DNA: TGTGCCAGCAGCTTAAGACCGGGAGGGGACGCGGTCGGAGCTTTCTTT. This translates into CASSLRPGGDAVGAFF. The variable domain in full, with the rest retrieved from reference TRBV7-3 and TRBJ1-1, is GAGVSQTPSNKVTEKGKYVELRCDPISGHTALYWYRQSLGQGPEFLIYFQGTGAADDSGLPNDRFFAVRPEGSVSTLKIQRTERGDSAVYLCASSLRPGGDAVGAFFGQGTRLTVV.

The chain carries TRBV6-6 and TRBJ2-2; no definite D call. CDR1 is MNHNY, CDR2 SVGAGI, per germline (reference sequence). The length of the CDR3 is 14 residues. V was trimmed by 6 bases and J by 0 bases, leaving 8 bases between them. CDR3 nucleotide sequence: TGTGCCAGCAGCCGACTCGCGAACACCGGGGAGCTGTTTTTT. Encoded protein: CASSRLANTGELFF.

CDR3 DNA sequence: TGCAGCGTTGAACGCGGGGGCCGGGCTGAAGCTTTCTTT. Its translation is CSVERGGRAEAFF. The chain uses TRBV29-1 and TRBJ1-1; tentatively, D is TRBD1 (6 bases). Germline loops: CDR1 SQVTM, CDR2 ANQGSEA. The CDR3 extends over 13 amino acids. V was shortened by 2 bases and J by 6 bases, with 13 bases between the two germline ends.

The genes are TRBV7-9 and TRBJ2-1, with D possibly being TRBD2 (5 bases). This CDR3 contains 17 residues. Germline CDR1 is SEHNR and CDR2 is FQNEAQ (reference sequence). With 3 bases removed from V and 2 bases from J, the gap between germline ends came to 17 bases. CDR3 in amino acids: CASSFYPTRATYNEQFF. The CDR3 DNA is TGTGCCAGCAGCTTTTATCCCACTAGAGCTACCTACAATGAGCAGTTCTTC.

This clone showed up just a few times. CDR3 sequence (DNA): TGTGCCACTGGGGACAGCTACGAGCAGTACTTC. This encodes CATGDSYEQYF. The chain is built from TRBV2 and TRBJ2-7; TRBD1 agrees at 7 bases. The CDR3 runs to 11 residues. Per the germline V gene, CDR1 is SNHLY and CDR2 is FYNNEI. The V and J ends lost 10 bases and 3 bases, in that order; junction bases with no gene match: 3. Full variable domain (outside the CDR3, taken from reference TRBV2 and TRBJ2-7): EPEVTQTPSHQVTQMGQEVILRCVPISNHLYFYWYRQILGQKVEFLVSFYNNEISEKSEIFDDQFSVERPDGSNFTLKIRSTKLEDSAMYFCATGDSYEQYFGPGTRLTVT.

J is TRBJ1-5 and V is TRBV5-6, with unresolved D. The CDR3 loop spans 13 amino acids. Germline CDR1 SGHDT, CDR2 YYEEEE. Trimming stripped 2 bases from V and 3 bases from J, with 6 bases between. In DNA form, the CDR3 reads TGTGCCAGCAGCTTACAGCCCAATCAGCCCCAGCATTTT. Translation gives CASSLQPNQPQHF.

The chain joins TRBV6-1 to TRBJ1-4; 9 bases fit TRBD1. The CDR3 is 14 residues long. The germline V gene has CDR1 MNHNS and CDR2 SASEGT. The ends lost 1 base at V and 7 bases at J; junction bases unmatched: 1. The CDR3 DNA is TGTGCCAGCAGTGAAGGGACAGGGGTTGAAAAACTGTTTTTT. It specifies CASSEGTGVEKLFF.

The chain employs TRBV28 and TRBJ2-7; the match to TRBD1 covers 8 bases. V shed 9 bases, J shed 1 base, and the junction held 8 bases outside the gene matches. Germline lookup yields CDR1 MDHEN and CDR2 SYDVKM. The CDR3 is made up of 14 amino acids. The CDR3 loop reads CARPPDRVSYEQYF. The CDR3, as DNA: TGTGCCAGACCGCCGGACAGGGTATCCTACGAGCAGTACTTC.

The chain uses TRBV15 and TRBJ2-3, with 11 nucleotides matching TRBD1. CDR1 is LNHNV and CDR2 is YYDKDF in the germline V gene (reference sequence). The CDR3 contains 14 residues. The V gene end was trimmed by 4 bases and the J gene end by 5 bases; junction bases not matched to a gene: 2. For the CDR3, the DNA is TGTGCCACCAGCACCGGGACAGGGGGAGATACGCAGTATTTT. Translated: CATSTGTGGDTQYF.

V and J are TRBV7-9 and TRBJ2-3; no clear D gene. This CDR3 is 15 amino acids long. The germline V gene encodes CDR1 SEHNR and CDR2 FQNEAQ (reference sequence). The germline V and J ends were trimmed by 2 bases and 4 bases, with 13 bases remaining between them. CDR3 in amino acids: CASSLSRVEADTQYF. In DNA, the CDR3 is TGTGCCAGCAGCTTATCCCGGGTAGAGGCAGATACGCAGTATTTT. The entire variable domain, with the rest obtained from reference TRBV7-9 and TRBJ2-3, is as follows: DTGVSQNPRHKITKRGQNVTFRCDPISEHNRLYWYRQTLGQGPEFLTYFQNEAQLEKSRLLSDRFSAERPKGSFSTLEIQRTEQGDSAMYLCASSLSRVEADTQYFGPGTRLTVL.

This chain links TRBV11-1 with TRBJ2-4; 12 positions match TRBD2. Germline assignment: CDR1 SGHAT and CDR2 FQDESV (reference sequence). J gave up 6 bases and V 10 bases, and 7 bases lay outside the gene matches. The CDR3 extends over 14 amino acids. CDR3 amino acids: CATGLAGSLNIQYF. DNA for the CDR3: TGTGCCACAGGACTAGCGGGATCCTTAAACATTCAGTACTTC.